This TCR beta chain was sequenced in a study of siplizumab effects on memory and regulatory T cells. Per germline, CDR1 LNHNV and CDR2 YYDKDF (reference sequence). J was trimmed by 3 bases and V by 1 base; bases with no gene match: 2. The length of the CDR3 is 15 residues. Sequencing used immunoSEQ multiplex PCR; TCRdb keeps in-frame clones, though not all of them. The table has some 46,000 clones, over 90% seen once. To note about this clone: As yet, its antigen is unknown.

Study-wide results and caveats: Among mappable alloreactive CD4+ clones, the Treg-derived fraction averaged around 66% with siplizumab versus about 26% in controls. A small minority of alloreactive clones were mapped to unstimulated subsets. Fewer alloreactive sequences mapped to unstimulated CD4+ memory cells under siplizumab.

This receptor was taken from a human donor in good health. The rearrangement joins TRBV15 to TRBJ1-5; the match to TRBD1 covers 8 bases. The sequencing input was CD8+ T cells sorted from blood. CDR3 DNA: TGTGCCACCAGCAGAGCCAGGGGGCCCAATCAGCCCCAGCATTTT. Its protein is CATSRARGPNQPQHF. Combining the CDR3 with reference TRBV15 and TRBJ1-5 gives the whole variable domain DAMVIQNPRYQVTQFGKPVTLSCSQTLNHNVMYWYQQKSSQAPKLLFHYYDKDFNNEADTPDNFQSRRPNTSFCFLDIRSPGLGDTAMYLCATSRARGPNQPQHFGDGTRLSIL.